The T cell receptor (beta chain) under discussion was sequenced for a study of Ad26.COV2.S vaccination and SARS-CoV-2 variants. About the study: The vaccine Ad26.COV2.S was put into the muscle once, or twice with 56 days between. Findings and limits, study-wide: Relative to placebo recipients, vaccine recipients exhibited elevated spike-specific TCR breadth.

Clones were read by immunoSEQ multiplex PCR, and TCRdb kept only the in-frame ones, dropping some. The sample has around 300,000 clones; about 88% are singletons. Concerning this clone: Its target is unknown.

As for treatment: 15 to 20 received Ad26.COV2.S at low or high dose, single or two shots; 5 received placebo; per-sample allocation not given. Samples came from day 63 after the first vaccine or placebo injection. An adult donor aged 18-55 years was enrolled in Boston. The CDR3 totals 17 residues. Germline V gives CDR1 LNHDA, CDR2 SQIVND (reference sequence). After removal of 5 bases from V and 2 bases from J, the junction contained 7 bases not matched to a gene. The specimen was peripheral blood, collected in a trial of Ad26.COV2.S vaccine versus placebo. The rearrangement uses TRBV19 and TRBJ1-6, with 9 nucleotides matching TRBD1. The source is a person aged 18-60 years who received the Ad26.COV2.S COVID-19 vaccine or a placebo. The CDR3 reads CASSARQGGTYNSPLHF. The CDR3 DNA follows: TGTGCCAGTAGTGCGAGACAGGGGGGGACCTATAATTCACCCCTCCACTTT.